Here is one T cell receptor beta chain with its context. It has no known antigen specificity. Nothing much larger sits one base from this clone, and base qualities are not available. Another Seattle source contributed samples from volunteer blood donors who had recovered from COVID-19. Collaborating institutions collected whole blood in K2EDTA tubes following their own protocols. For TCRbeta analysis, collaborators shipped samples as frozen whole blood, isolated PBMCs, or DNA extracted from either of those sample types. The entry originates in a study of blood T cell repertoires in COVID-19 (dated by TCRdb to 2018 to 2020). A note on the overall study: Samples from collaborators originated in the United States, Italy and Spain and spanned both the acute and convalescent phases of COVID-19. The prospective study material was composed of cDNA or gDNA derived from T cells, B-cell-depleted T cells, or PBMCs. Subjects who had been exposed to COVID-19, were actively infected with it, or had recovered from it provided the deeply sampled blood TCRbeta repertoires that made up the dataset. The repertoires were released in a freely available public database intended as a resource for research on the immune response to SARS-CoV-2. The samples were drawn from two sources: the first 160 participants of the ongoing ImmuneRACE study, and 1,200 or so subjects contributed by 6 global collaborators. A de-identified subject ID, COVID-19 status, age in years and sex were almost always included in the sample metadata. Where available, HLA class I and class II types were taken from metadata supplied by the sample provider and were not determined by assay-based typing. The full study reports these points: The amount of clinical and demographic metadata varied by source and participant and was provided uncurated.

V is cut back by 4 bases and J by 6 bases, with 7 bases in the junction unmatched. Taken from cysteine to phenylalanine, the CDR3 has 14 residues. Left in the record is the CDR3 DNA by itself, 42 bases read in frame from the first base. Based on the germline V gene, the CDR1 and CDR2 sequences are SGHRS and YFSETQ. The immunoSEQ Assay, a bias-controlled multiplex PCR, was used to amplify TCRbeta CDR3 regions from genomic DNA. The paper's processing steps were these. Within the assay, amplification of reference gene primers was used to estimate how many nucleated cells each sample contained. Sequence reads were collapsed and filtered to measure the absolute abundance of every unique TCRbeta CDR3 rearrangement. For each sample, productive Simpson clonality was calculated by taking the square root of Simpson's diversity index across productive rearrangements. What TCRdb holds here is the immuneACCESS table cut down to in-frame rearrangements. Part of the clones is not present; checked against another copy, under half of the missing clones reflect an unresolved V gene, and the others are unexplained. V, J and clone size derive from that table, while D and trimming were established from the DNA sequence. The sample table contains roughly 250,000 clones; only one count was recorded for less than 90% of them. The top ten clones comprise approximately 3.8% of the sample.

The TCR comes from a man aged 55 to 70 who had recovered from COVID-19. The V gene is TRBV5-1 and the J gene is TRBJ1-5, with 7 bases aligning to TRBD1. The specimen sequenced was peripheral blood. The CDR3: CASSPTGVSQPQHF. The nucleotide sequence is TGCGCCAGCAGCCCTACAGGGGTAAGTCAGCCCCAGCATTTT.